This T cell receptor beta chain came from a study of blood T cell repertoires in COVID-19. Across the whole study: The samples span acute and convalescent COVID-19 from the United States, Italy and Spain. From T cells, B-cell-depleted T cells, or PBMCs came the material, which was cDNA or gDNA.

The V and J ends lost 1 base and 2 bases, in that order; junction bases with no gene match: 5. The CDR3 covers 16 residues. CDR1 is MNHNS, CDR2 SASEGT, per germline. In the authors' methods: Estimated nucleated cell counts came from reference gene primer amplification. Clones were sequenced by immunoSEQ multiplex PCR, and TCRdb holds only the in-frame ones, with some missing. V, J and clone size are taken as reported in that table, and D and trimming were inferred from the DNA itself. The repertoire includes around 250,000 clones, over 80% of them detected once, and 0.95% to 1.5% sits in the top ten.

The material sequenced was PBMCs or T cells enriched from blood (not recorded which). The origin of this receptor is a human donor in a cohort exposed to, infected with or recovered from COVID-19 (not recorded which). The donor label of this sample is uncertain. V usage is TRBV6-1 and J usage is TRBJ2-5; 9 bases are a match to TRBD2. The CDR3 nucleotides are TGTGCCAGCAGTGAAGTTGCGGGGGGGCGTCAAGAGACCCAGTACTTC. Amino acids: CASSEVAGGRQETQYF.